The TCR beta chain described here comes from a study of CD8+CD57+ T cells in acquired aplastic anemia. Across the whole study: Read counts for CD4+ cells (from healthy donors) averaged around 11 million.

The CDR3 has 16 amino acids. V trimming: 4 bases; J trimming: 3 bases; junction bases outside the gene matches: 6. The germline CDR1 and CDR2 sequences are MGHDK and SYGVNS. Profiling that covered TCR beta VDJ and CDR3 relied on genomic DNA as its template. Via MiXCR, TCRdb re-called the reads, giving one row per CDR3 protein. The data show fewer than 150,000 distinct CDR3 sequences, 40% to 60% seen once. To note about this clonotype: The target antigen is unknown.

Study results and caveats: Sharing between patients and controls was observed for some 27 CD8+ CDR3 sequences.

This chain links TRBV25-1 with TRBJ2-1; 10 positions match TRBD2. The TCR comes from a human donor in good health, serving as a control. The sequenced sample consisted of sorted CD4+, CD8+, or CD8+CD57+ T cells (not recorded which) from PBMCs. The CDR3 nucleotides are TGTGCCAGCAGTGCGACCGGGACTAGCGACTACAATGAGCAGTTCTTC. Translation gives CASSATGTSDYNEQFF.